The entry below gives a single T cell receptor (beta chain) sequence along with its context. Germline values: CDR1 SGHNT, CDR2 YYREEE (reference sequence). The CDR3 length is 19 residues. V trimming: 2 bases; J trimming: 5 bases; junction bases outside the gene matches: 16. Repertoires were generated with immunoSEQ multiplex PCR, while TCRdb's copy carries only in-frame clones and drops some. The table includes about 120,000 clones, about 87% detected once. The data were obtained in a study of control samples from healthy donors and cancer patients. The specimen sequenced was blood. V usage is TRBV5-4 and J usage is TRBJ2-2; 9 bases are a match to TRBD2. This sequence was found in a man between 60 and 70 years old in good health. Written as DNA, the CDR3 is TGTGCCAGCAGCTTAACTGGACGGACCGGCGGGGGGGCAACCGGGGAGCTGTTTTTT. Amino acid sequence: CASSLTGRTGGGATGELFF.